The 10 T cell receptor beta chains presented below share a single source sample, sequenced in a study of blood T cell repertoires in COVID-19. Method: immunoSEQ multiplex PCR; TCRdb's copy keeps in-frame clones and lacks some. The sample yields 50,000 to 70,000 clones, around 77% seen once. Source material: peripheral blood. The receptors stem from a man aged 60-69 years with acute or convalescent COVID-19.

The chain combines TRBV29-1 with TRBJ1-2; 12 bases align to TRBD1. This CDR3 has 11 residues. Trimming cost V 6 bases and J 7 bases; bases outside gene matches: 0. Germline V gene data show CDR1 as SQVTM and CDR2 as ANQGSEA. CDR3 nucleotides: TGCAGCGTGGGACAGGGGGCTGGCTACACCTTC. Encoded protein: CSVGQGAGYTF.

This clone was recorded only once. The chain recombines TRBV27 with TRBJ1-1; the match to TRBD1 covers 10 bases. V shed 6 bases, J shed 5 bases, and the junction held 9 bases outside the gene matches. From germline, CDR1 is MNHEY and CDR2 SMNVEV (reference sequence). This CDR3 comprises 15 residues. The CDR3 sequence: CASRSGTGARTEAFF. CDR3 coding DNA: TGTGCCAGCAGATCCGGGACAGGGGCCCGGACTGAAGCTTTCTTT.

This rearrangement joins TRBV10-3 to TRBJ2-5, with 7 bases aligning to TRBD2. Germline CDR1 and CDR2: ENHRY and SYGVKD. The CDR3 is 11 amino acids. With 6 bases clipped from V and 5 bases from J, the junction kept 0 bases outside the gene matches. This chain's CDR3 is CAIRGGETQYF. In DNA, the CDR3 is TGTGCCATCAGGGGGGGGGAGACCCAGTACTTC.

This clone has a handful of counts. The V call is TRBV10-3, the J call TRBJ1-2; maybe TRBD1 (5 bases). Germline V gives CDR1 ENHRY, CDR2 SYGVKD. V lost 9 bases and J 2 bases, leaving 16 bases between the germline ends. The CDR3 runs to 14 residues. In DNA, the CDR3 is TGTGCCATGCGTATCACAGGCTCCAACTATGGCTACACCTTC. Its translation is CAMRITGSNYGYTF.

The CDR3 spells CASSRELRQGAHQPQHF. The DNA of the CDR3 is TGTGCCAGCAGCCGAGAACTTCGGCAGGGGGCTCATCAGCCCCAGCATTTT. The rearrangement uses TRBV6-6 and TRBJ1-5; 8 positions match TRBD1. The V segment lost 6 bases and the J segment 5 bases; nucleotides outside the gene matches: 15. The germline V gene has CDR1 MNHNY and CDR2 SVGAGI (reference sequence). This CDR3 comprises 17 residues.

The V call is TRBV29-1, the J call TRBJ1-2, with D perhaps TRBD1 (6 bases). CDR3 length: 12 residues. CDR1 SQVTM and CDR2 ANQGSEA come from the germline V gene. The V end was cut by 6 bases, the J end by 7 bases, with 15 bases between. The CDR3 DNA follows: TGCAGCGTCCGTCAATCAGGGGCTGGCTACACCTTC. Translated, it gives CSVRQSGAGYTF.

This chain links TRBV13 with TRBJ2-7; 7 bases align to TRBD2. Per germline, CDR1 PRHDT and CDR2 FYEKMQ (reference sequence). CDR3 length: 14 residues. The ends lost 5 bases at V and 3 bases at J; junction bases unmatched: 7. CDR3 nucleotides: TGTGCCAGCAGCCACCTCGGGACTAACTACGAGCAGTACTTC. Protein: CASSHLGTNYEQYF.

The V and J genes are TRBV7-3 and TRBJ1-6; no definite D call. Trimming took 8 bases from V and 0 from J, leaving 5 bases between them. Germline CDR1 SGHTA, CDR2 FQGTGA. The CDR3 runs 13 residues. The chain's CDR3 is CASASSYNSPLHF. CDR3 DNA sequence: TGTGCCAGCGCCAGCTCCTATAATTCACCCCTCCACTTT.

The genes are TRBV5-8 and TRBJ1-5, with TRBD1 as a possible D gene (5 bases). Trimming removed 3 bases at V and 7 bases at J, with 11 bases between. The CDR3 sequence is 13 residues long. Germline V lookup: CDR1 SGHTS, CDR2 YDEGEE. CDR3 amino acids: CASSSGAGQPQHF. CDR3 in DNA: TGTGCCAGCAGCTCCGGGGCGGGACAGCCCCAGCATTTT.

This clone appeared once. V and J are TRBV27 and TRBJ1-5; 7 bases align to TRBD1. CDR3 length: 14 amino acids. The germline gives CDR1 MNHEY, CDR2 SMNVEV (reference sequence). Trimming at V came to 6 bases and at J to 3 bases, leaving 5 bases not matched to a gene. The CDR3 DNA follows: TGTGCCAGCAGCCCTGGGACAGACAATCAGCCCCAGCATTTT. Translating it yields CASSPGTDNQPQHF.